This TCR beta chain stems from a study of early T cells in non-severe SARS-CoV-2 infection. MiXCR, applied by TCRdb to the 5' RACE reads, yields one record per CDR3 protein. The sample lists tens of thousands of distinct CDR3 sequences, 5.1% occurring once. Many counts were recorded for this clonotype. Germline V gene lookup returns CDR1 LNHNV and CDR2 YYDKDF (reference sequence). V lost 1 base and J lost 2; bases outside the gene matches: 11. This CDR3 has 19 residues. Sample: whole blood. The rearrangement uses TRBV15 and TRBJ2-5; 12 nucleotides line up with TRBD2. The sequence came from an adult who was a healthcare worker with PCR-confirmed SARS-CoV-2 infection or an uninfected control (not recorded which). This CDR3 is CATSRAPLLAGGSQETQYF. The DNA of the CDR3 is TGTGCCACCAGCAGAGCCCCCTTACTAGCGGGGGGTTCACAAGAGACCCAGTACTTC.